This paragraph covers one TCR beta chain sequence. The target antigen is unknown. RNA was isolated and reverse transcribed to cDNA, the sequencing template. The repertoire was sequenced with immunoSEQ multiplex PCR; TCRdb's copy has only in-frame clones and lacks some. The profile shows hundreds of thousands of clones, 58% of them singletons. Treatment of the sample: oral pan-JAK inhibitor, 5-10 mg twice daily. The data derive from a study of CD8+ T cells in alopecia areata. Background on the study: The duration of tofacitinib was 6 to 18 months, with 6 months off drug afterward. Broader study findings: When scalp samples are sequenced, resident alphabeta T cells of normal skin are also captured.

V gave up 3 bases and J gave up 6 bases, with 10 bases separating them. CDR1 and CDR2 (germline): LGHNA, YNFKEQ. The CDR3 sequence is 13 residues long. This TCR derives from a human donor with alopecia areata. J is TRBJ2-3 and V is TRBV4-2; D is ambiguous. This specimen was CD4+ T cells sorted from blood, taken at week 24, from a patient treated with tofacitinib. The CDR3 nucleotides read TGTGCCAGCAGCCAGCACTTCAGGGATACGCAGTATTTT. This codes for CASSQHFRDTQYF.